This T cell receptor beta chain was recovered during a study of T cell responses to AZD1222 COVID-19 vaccine. Trimming cost V 6 bases and J 8 bases, with 11 bases left between them. The CDR3 contains 13 residues. Germline-derived CDR1 and CDR2 are SNHLY and FYNNEI. Some clones are missing from TCRdb's copy, which holds only in-frame ones; the method was immunoSEQ multiplex PCR. The table shows about 200,000 clones, with over 85% occurring only once. Study-wide points: Reportedly, nearly half the spike-specific TCRs target unmutated variant regions.

A remark on this clone: Antigen: not known.

This clonotype was obtained from an adult who received the AZD1222 COVID-19 vaccine. This material consisted of peripheral blood, taken 28 days after the second AZD1222 dose. The chain combines TRBV2 with TRBJ1-6, with D maybe TRBD1 (6 bases). CDR3 nucleotide sequence: TGTGCCAGCAGCGCCAGGGGACATTCACCCCTCCACTTT. This encodes CASSARGHSPLHF.